The clone carrying this T cell receptor beta chain was counted between two and nine times. This specimen comes from a study of T-cell memory formation after mild COVID-19. TCRdb used MiXCR to reprocess the 5' RACE reads, holding one entry per CDR3 protein. The sample has about 180,000 distinct CDR3 sequences; 15% to 20% are singletons. CDR3 length: 13 residues. V lost 6 bases to trimming and J lost 6 bases, with 12 bases between them. The germline V gene encodes CDR1 MNHEY and CDR2 SVGAGI. V is TRBV6-5 and J is TRBJ1-5; D perhaps matches TRBD1 (5 bases). The sample taken for sequencing was PBMCs or a T cell subset sorted from them (not recorded which). The receptor's source is an adult woman who had mild COVID-19 (a few samples of this study predate the infection). Cell type and time point are not known. This CDR3 reads CASSRGGGQPQHF. In DNA form, the CDR3 reads TGTGCCAGCAGCCGGGGGGGAGGTCAGCCCCAGCATTTT.